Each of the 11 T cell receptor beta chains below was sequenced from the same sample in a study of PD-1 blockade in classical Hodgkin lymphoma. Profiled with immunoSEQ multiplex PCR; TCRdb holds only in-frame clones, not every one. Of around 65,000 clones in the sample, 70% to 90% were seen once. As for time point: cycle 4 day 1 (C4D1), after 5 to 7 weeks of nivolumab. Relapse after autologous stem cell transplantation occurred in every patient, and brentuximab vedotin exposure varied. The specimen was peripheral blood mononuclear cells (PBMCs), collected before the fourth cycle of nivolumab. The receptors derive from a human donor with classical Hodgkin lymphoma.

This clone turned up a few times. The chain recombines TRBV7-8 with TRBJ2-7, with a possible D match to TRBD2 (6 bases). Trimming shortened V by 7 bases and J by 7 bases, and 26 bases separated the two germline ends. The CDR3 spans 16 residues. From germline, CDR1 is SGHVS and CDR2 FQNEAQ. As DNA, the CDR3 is TGTGCCAGCATCCCCCCAGGTAGCGGCGGGATATGGGAGCAGTACTTC. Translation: CASIPPGSGGIWEQYF.

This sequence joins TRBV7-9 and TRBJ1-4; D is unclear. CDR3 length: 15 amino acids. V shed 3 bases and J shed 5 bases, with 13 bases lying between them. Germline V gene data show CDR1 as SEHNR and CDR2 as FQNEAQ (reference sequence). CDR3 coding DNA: TGTGCCAGCAGCTTCTTGGAAGGGAGAAATGAAAAACTGTTTTTT. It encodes CASSFLEGRNEKLFF. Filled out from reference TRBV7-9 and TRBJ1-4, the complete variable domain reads DTGVSQNPRHKITKRGQNVTFRCDPISEHNRLYWYRQTLGQGPEFLTYFQNEAQLEKSRLLSDRFSAERPKGSFSTLEIQRTEQGDSAMYLCASSFLEGRNEKLFFGSGTQLSVL.

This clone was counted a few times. CDR3: CSVGRTATDTQYF. In DNA, the CDR3 is TGCAGCGTTGGCCGGACAGCCACAGATACGCAGTATTTT. The rearrangement joins TRBV29-1 to TRBJ2-3; D possibly corresponds to TRBD1 (6 bases). There are 13 residues in the CDR3. Per the germline V gene, CDR1 is SQVTM and CDR2 is ANQGSEA. V was shortened by 4 bases and J by 2 bases, with 10 bases between the two germline ends.

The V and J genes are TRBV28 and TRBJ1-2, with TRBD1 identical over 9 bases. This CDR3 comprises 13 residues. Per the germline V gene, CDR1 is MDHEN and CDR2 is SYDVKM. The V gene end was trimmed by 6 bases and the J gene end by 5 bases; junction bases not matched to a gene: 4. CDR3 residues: CASSRDRDYGYTF. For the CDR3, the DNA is TGTGCCAGCAGCCGGGACAGGGATTATGGCTACACCTTC.

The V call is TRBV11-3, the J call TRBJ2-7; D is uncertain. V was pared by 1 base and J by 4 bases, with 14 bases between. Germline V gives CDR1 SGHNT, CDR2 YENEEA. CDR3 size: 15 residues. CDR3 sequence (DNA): TGTGCCAGCAGCTTAGCGGTGACCCTCGGGTACGAGCAGTACTTC. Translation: CASSLAVTLGYEQYF. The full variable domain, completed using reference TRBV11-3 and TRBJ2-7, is EAGVVQSPRYKIIEKKQPVAFWCNPISGHNTLYWYLQNLGQGPELLIRYENEEAVDDSQLPKDRFSAERLKGVDSTLKIQPAELGDSAVYLCASSLAVTLGYEQYFGPGTRLTVT.

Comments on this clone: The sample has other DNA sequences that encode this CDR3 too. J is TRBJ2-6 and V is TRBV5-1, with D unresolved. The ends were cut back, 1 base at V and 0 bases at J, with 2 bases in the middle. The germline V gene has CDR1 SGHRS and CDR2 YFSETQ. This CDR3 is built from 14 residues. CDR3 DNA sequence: TGCGCCAGCAGCTTGAGCTCTGGGGCCAACGTCCTGACTTTC. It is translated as CASSLSSGANVLTF.

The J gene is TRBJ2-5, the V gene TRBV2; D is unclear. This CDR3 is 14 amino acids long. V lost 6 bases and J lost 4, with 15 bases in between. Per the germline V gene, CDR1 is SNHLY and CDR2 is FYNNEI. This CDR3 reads CASRLGSGRETQYF. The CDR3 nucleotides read TGTGCCAGCAGACTGGGGTCAGGTCGAGAGACCCAGTACTTC.

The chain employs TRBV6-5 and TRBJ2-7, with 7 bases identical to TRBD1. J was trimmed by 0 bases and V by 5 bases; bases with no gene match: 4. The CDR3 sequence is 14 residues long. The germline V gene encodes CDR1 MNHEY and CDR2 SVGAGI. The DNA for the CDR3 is TGTGCCAGCAGTCCTAGACAGGGCTCCTACGAGCAGTACTTC. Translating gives CASSPRQGSYEQYF.

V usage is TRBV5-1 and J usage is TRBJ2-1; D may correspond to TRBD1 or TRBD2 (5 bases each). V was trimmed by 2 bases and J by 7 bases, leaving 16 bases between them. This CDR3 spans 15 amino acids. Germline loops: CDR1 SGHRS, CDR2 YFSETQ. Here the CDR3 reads CASSFDGAPSNEQFF. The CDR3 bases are TGCGCCAGCAGCTTTGACGGGGCCCCGAGTAATGAGCAGTTCTTC. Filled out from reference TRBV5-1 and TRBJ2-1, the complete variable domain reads KAGVTQTPRYLIKTRGQQVTLSCSPISGHRSVSWYQQTPGQGLQFLFEYFSETQRNKGNFPGRFSGRQFSNSRSEMNVSTLELGDSALYLCASSFDGAPSNEQFFGPGTRLTVL.

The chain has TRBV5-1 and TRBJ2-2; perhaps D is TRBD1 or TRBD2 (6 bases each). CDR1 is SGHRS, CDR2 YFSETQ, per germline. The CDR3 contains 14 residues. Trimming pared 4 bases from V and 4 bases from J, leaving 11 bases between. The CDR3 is CASSPEGGTGELFF. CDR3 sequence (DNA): TGCGCCAGCAGCCCCGAGGGGGGCACCGGGGAGCTGTTTTTT. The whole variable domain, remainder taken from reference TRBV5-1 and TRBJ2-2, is KAGVTQTPRYLIKTRGQQVTLSCSPISGHRSVSWYQQTPGQGLQFLFEYFSETQRNKGNFPGRFSGRQFSNSRSEMNVSTLELGDSALYLCASSPEGGTGELFFGEGSRLTVL.

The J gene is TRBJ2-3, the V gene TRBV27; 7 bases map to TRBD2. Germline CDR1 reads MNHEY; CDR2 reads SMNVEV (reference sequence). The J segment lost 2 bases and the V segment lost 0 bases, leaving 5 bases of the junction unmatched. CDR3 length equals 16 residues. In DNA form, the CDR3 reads TGTGCCAGCAGTTTATCACGGGGGGTCACCACAGATACGCAGTATTTT. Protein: CASSLSRGVTTDTQYF.